The 28 T cell receptor beta chains below all came from one sample that was sequenced in a study of sequential checkpoint blockade in melanoma. The table came from immunoSEQ multiplex PCR; TCRdb's copy has only in-frame clones and leaves some out. The table shows roughly 18,000 clones, with 45% to 65% occurring only once. The sample's treatment: randomized to nivolumab then ipilimumab (arm A) or the reverse (arm B). The input for sequencing was CD8+ T cells sorted from blood (inferred from file names), taken from a patient given nivolumab and ipilimumab in sequence. These receptors came from a human donor with melanoma.

The chain couples TRBV5-1 to TRBJ2-3; 7 bases align to TRBD2. Germline CDR1 is SGHRS and CDR2 is YFSETQ. V lost 1 base and J lost 1; bases outside the gene matches: 9. The CDR3 length is 17 residues. The CDR3 region is CASSLPWGSGGTDTQYF. In DNA, the CDR3 is TGCGCCAGCAGCTTGCCCTGGGGGAGCGGGGGCACAGATACGCAGTATTTT. Full variable domain (missing parts from reference TRBV5-1 and TRBJ2-3): KAGVTQTPRYLIKTRGQQVTLSCSPISGHRSVSWYQQTPGQGLQFLFEYFSETQRNKGNFPGRFSGRQFSNSRSEMNVSTLELGDSALYLCASSLPWGSGGTDTQYFGPGTRLTVL.

This rearrangement joins TRBV6-5 to TRBJ2-7; TRBD1 aligns across 7 bases. V dropped 5 bases and J dropped 1; count of bases not matched to a gene: 8. CDR3 length: 15 amino acids. The germline V gene has CDR1 MNHEY and CDR2 SVGAGI. The CDR3, as DNA: TGTGCCAGCAGTACGGGGACAGATTGGTCCTACGAGCAGTACTTC. Translated: CASSTGTDWSYEQYF.

This rearrangement joins TRBV6-4 to TRBJ2-2; TRBD1 agrees at 10 bases. The V gene end was trimmed by 5 bases and the J gene end by 3 bases; junction bases not matched to a gene: 3. Germline V lookup: CDR1 MRHNA, CDR2 SNTAGT. CDR3 length equals 15 residues. CDR3 region: CASSPGTGDTGELFF. DNA of the CDR3: TGTGCCAGCAGTCCCGGGACAGGGGACACCGGGGAGCTGTTTTTT.

A word on this clone: One end of the junction does not line up with germline, which may come from a read error. Within the sample, other DNA sequences also encode this same CDR3. The J gene is TRBJ1-1, the V gene TRBV2; D is undetermined. CDR3 length: 14 amino acids. The V gene's germline CDR1 is SNHLY and CDR2 FYNNEI. CDR3 sequence: CASSEEWGDTEAFF. The CDR3 DNA reads TGCGCCAGCAGTGAAGAATGGGGAGATACTGAAGCTTTCTTT.

The CDR3 region has the DNA TGTGCCAGCAGCGTAGAGCCCTTAACCTACGAGCAGTACTTC. Amino acid sequence: CASSVEPLTYEQYF. This chain joins TRBV6-5 and TRBJ2-7, with D unresolved. Trimming removed 6 bases at V and 2 bases at J, with 14 bases between. The V gene's germline CDR1 is MNHEY and CDR2 SVGAGI. The CDR3 consists of 14 residues.

The chain links TRBV5-5 to TRBJ1-4; tentatively, D is TRBD1 (5 bases). The V end lost 2 bases, the J end lost 8 bases, and 13 bases lay between the germline ends. This CDR3 is 14 amino acids long. The V gene's germline CDR1 is SGHKS and CDR2 YYEKEE (reference sequence). For the CDR3, the DNA is TGTGCCAGCAGCTTTCACCAGGGAAGCGAAAAACTGTTTTTT. Its protein product is CASSFHQGSEKLFF.

In this sample, this clone turned up a few times. The chain recombines TRBV29-1 with TRBJ1-1; 7 positions match TRBD1. V lost 2 bases and J lost 2; bases outside the gene matches: 8. The CDR3 totals 15 residues. CDR1 and CDR2 (germline): SQVTM, ANQGSEA. The CDR3 DNA reads TGCAGCGTTGAAACAGGGGACGCGGGTAACACTGAAGCTTTCTTT. Residues: CSVETGDAGNTEAFF. The full variable domain, in which reference TRBV29-1 and TRBJ1-1 provide the parts outside the CDR3, is SAVISQKPSRDICQRGTSLTIQCQVDSQVTMMFWYRQQPGQSLTLIATANQGSEATYESGFVIDKFPISRPNLTFSTLTVSNMSPEDSSIYLCSVETGDAGNTEAFFGQGTRLTVV.

This clone occurred once. The junction departs from the called germline gene at one end, perhaps through a read error. The rearrangement links TRBV5-3 to TRBJ2-7; 12 bases align to TRBD2. TRBV5-3 is marked as an open reading frame, function uncertain. CDR3 length equals 15 residues. The DNA of the CDR3 is TGTGCCAGCAGCTTGACGACTAGCGGGAGTGCCGAGCAGTACTTC. It specifies CASSLTTSGSAEQYF.

This clone was seen a handful of times. The chain recombines TRBV5-6 with TRBJ1-3; D might be TRBD1 (6 bases). Germline CDR1 reads SGHDT; CDR2 reads YYEEEE. Trimming took 2 bases from V and 2 from J, leaving 17 bases between them. The CDR3 is made up of 17 amino acids. The CDR3 spells CASSFNVLPGAGNTIYF. In nucleotides, the CDR3 is TGTGCCAGCAGCTTCAACGTACTACCAGGGGCTGGAAACACCATATATTTT.

The gene calls are TRBV4-1 and TRBJ2-5, with 11 nucleotides matching TRBD2. In germline, CDR1 is MGHRA, CDR2 YSYEKL. The CDR3 contains 17 residues. V lost 1 base, J lost 4 bases, and 8 bases stayed unmatched. CDR3 sequence (DNA): TGCGCCAGCAGCCAAGGGATGACTAGCGGGGTCCCAGAGACCCAGTACTTC. It specifies CASSQGMTSGVPETQYF.

This clone showed up just a few times. The chain couples TRBV7-9 to TRBJ2-3, with no clear D. This CDR3 has 15 amino acids. V was cut by 1 base and J by 1 base, with 9 bases left in between. The V gene's germline CDR1 is SEHNR and CDR2 FQNEAQ (reference sequence). CDR3 in DNA: TGTGCCAGCAGCTTAGAGACTTGGGGCACAGATACGCAGTATTTT. This translates into CASSLETWGTDTQYF.

This chain uses TRBV13 with TRBJ2-1, with TRBD2 matching over 10 bases. Trimming took 5 bases from V and 4 from J; bases not matched to a gene: 5. CDR3 length: 15 residues. Per the germline V gene, CDR1 is PRHDT and CDR2 is FYEKMQ (reference sequence). For the CDR3, the DNA is TGTGCCAGCAGCCTCACTAGCGGGAAGTACAATGAGCAGTTCTTC. Translating gives CASSLTSGKYNEQFF.

The chain carries TRBV16 and TRBJ2-7; the match to TRBD2 covers 8 bases. The germline V gene encodes CDR1 KGHSY and CDR2 FQNENV. V shed 2 bases, J shed 0 bases, and the junction held 12 bases outside the gene matches. CDR3 size: 18 residues. The CDR3 bases are TGTGCCAGCAGCCAACCGGGGGGACTAGGCCCGACCTCCTACGAGCAGTACTTC. Translation: CASSQPGGLGPTSYEQYF. The variable domain in full, completed from reference TRBV16 and TRBJ2-7, reads GEEVAQTPKHLVRGEGQKAKLYCAPIKGHSYVFWYQQVLKNEFKFLISFQNENVFDETGMPKERFSAKCLPNSPCSLEIQATKLEDSAVYFCASSQPGGLGPTSYEQYFGPGTRLTVT.

The chain has TRBV5-1 and TRBJ2-1; tentatively, D is TRBD2 (5 bases). V was shortened by 0 bases and J by 9 bases, with 25 bases between the two germline ends. The CDR3 covers 18 residues. CDR1 and CDR2 (germline): SGHRS, YFSETQ. CDR3 DNA sequence: TGCGCCAGCAGCTTGGGACCATCGGCGGGCGGCCGGGCTACTGAGCAGTTCTTC. Its protein product is CASSLGPSAGGRATEQFF.

This clone has only a few counts. The chain combines TRBV4-1 with TRBJ1-1, with D maybe TRBD1 (5 bases). CDR1 MGHRA and CDR2 YSYEKL come from the germline V gene. The length of the CDR3 is 14 residues. V gave up 1 base and J gave up 0 bases, with 6 bases separating them. The CDR3 region has the DNA TGCGCCAGCAGCCAAGGACAGTTGAACACTGAAGCTTTCTTT. It translates to CASSQGQLNTEAFF.

V is TRBV6-5 and J is TRBJ1-1; D unclear. The CDR3 is 11 residues long. V shed 10 bases and J shed 4 bases, with 10 bases lying between them. Germline lookup yields CDR1 MNHEY and CDR2 SVGAGI. CDR3 bases: TGTGCCACGGTCGCGGGCACTGAAGCTTTCTTT. This translates into CATVAGTEAFF.

This chain joins TRBV6-5 and TRBJ2-1, with a tentative D call TRBD2 (5 bases). The ends were cut back, 6 bases at V and 5 bases at J, with 14 bases in the middle. Germline CDR1 MNHEY, CDR2 SVGAGI. The CDR3 covers 14 residues. The CDR3 loop is CASSPQLGDNEQFF. The CDR3 DNA sequence: TGTGCCAGCAGCCCCCAACTCGGGGACAATGAGCAGTTCTTC.

The chain carries TRBV4-2 and TRBJ2-2; 7 nucleotides align to TRBD1. The J segment lost 4 bases and the V segment lost 1 base, leaving 6 bases of the junction unmatched. From germline, CDR1 is LGHNA and CDR2 YNFKEQ. The CDR3 is 16 amino acids. The CDR3 nucleotides are TGTGCCAGCAGCCAAGGCCAGGGGGTCATCACCGGGGAGCTGTTTTTT. Its protein is CASSQGQGVITGELFF.

The chain combines TRBV29-1 with TRBJ1-2; D is ambiguous. CDR1 is SQVTM and CDR2 is ANQGSEA in the germline V gene. The CDR3 has 12 amino acids. The germline V and J ends were trimmed by 4 bases and 3 bases, with 9 bases remaining between them. In nucleotides, the CDR3 is TGCAGCGTTGGGAGGCAGCACTATGGCTACACCTTC. Its translation: CSVGRQHYGYTF.

The rearrangement uses TRBV7-9 and TRBJ2-7, with D possibly TRBD2 on 5 matching bases. Trimming took 5 bases from V and 2 from J, leaving 7 bases between them. This CDR3 comprises 12 residues. From germline, CDR1 is SEHNR and CDR2 FQNEAQ (reference sequence). The chain's CDR3 is CASSPGAYEQYF. The CDR3 nucleotides are TGTGCCAGCAGCCCCGGGGCCTACGAGCAGTACTTC.

This rearrangement joins TRBV9 to TRBJ1-2; D unclear. CDR1 and CDR2 (germline): SGDLS, YYNGEE. Trimming shortened V by 2 bases and J by 4 bases, and 15 bases separated the two germline ends. CDR3 length: 15 amino acids. The CDR3 DNA reads TGTGCCAGCAGCGTGTCCCAGAACCCTTTCTATGGCTACACCTTC. It translates to CASSVSQNPFYGYTF.

This clone was recorded a few times. V gene TRBV30 combines with J gene TRBJ1-1; no reliable D call. V lost 0 bases and J lost 6, with 14 bases in between. CDR1 and CDR2 (germline): GTSNPN, SVGIG (reference sequence). There are 14 residues in the CDR3. CDR3 nucleotides: TGTGCCTGGAGTGTTCTTGAGCGGTGGGCTGAAGCTTTCTTT. It translates to CAWSVLERWAEAFF. Based on the CDR3 plus reference TRBV30 and TRBJ1-1, the full variable domain is SQTIHQWPATLVQPVGSPLSLECTVEGTSNPNLYWYRQAAGRGLQLLFYSVGIGQISSEVPQNLSASRPQDRQFILSSKKLLLSDSGFYLCAWSVLERWAEAFFGQGTRLTVV.

The chain combines TRBV6-1 with TRBJ2-1, with D unclear. Germline CDR1 is MNHNS and CDR2 is SASEGT. V lost 5 bases and J 6 bases, leaving 5 bases between the germline ends. This CDR3 is built from 11 residues. CDR3 in amino acids: CASSFGNEQFF. The CDR3 nucleotides read TGTGCCAGCAGTTTCGGCAATGAGCAGTTCTTC.

The chain links TRBV7-9 to TRBJ2-5; 7 positions match TRBD1. The CDR3 totals 15 residues. The germline V gene encodes CDR1 SEHNR and CDR2 FQNEAQ (reference sequence). The junction had 10 bases not matched to a gene; V was cut back by 4 bases and J by 5 bases. CDR3 coding DNA: TGTGCCAGCAGCTCTACAGGGGTACTTCTTGAGACCCAGTACTTC. Its protein is CASSSTGVLLETQYF.

The gene calls are TRBV27 and TRBJ2-7; 8 bases agree with TRBD2. CDR1 MNHEY and CDR2 SMNVEV come from the germline V gene (reference sequence). This CDR3 has 14 amino acids. The V gene end was trimmed by 5 bases and the J gene end by 1 base; junction bases not matched to a gene: 4. CDR3 bases: TGTGCCAGCAGTGTCTCTAGCGGGTCCTACGAGCAGTACTTC. Translated, it gives CASSVSSGSYEQYF.

The gene calls are TRBV29-1 and TRBJ1-2; D is undetermined. CDR3 size: 12 residues. The germline CDR1 and CDR2 sequences are SQVTM and ANQGSEA. Trimming cost V 2 bases and J 3 bases, with 7 bases left between them. The CDR3 is CSVELTDYGYTF. Written as DNA, the CDR3 is TGCAGCGTTGAATTGACTGACTATGGCTACACCTTC.

The chain has TRBV5-6 and TRBJ2-5, with 8 nucleotides matching TRBD1. The CDR3 contains 16 residues. From germline, CDR1 is SGHDT and CDR2 YYEEEE. Losses at the gene ends were 0 bases for V and 5 bases for J; bases not matched to a gene: 9. The CDR3 is CASSLDSGQEGETQYF. CDR3 sequence (DNA): TGTGCCAGCAGCTTGGATTCGGGACAGGAAGGCGAGACCCAGTACTTC. Full variable domain (rest looked up from reference TRBV5-6 and TRBJ2-5): DAGVTQSPTHLIKTRGQQVTLRCSPKSGHDTVSWYQQALGQGPQFIFQYYEEEERQRGNFPDRFSGHQFPNYSSELNVNALLLGDSALYLCASSLDSGQEGETQYFGPGTRLLVL.

The rearrangement links TRBV6-1 to TRBJ2-7, with 13 bases fitting TRBD2. J gave up 4 bases and V 7 bases, and 7 bases lay outside the gene matches. CDR3 length: 15 amino acids. Germline V gives CDR1 MNHNS, CDR2 SASEGT. CDR3 protein: CASTLTSGGSYEQYF. In nucleotides, the CDR3 is TGTGCCAGCACCCTGACTAGCGGGGGGTCGTACGAGCAGTACTTC.